This T cell receptor beta chain was observed in a study of cytomegalovirus exposure and HLA in healthy donors. Trimming took 5 bases from V and 7 from J; bases not matched to a gene: 11. The CDR3 extends over 18 amino acids. The germline CDR1 and CDR2 sequences are MDHEN and SYDVKM. Profiling relied on immunoSEQ multiplex PCR, and the TCRdb table lists in-frame clones only, not all of them. The sample holds tens of thousands of clones, approximately 95% seen once. The TCR sequence derives from a woman between 18 and 30 years old in good health and CMV-seropositive. Source material: PBMCs. The chain uses TRBV28 and TRBJ2-1, with 16 bases lining up with TRBD2. The CDR3 spells CASSTPGLAGGGPNEQFF. CDR3 coding DNA: TGTGCCAGCAGTACCCCGGGACTAGCGGGAGGGGGGCCTAATGAGCAGTTCTTC.